Listed below are T cell receptor beta chains from one sample, sequenced in a study of T cell changes during pregnancy in multiple sclerosis. Sequencing used immunoSEQ multiplex PCR; TCRdb keeps in-frame clones, though not all of them. Among under 50,000 clones listed, around 93% were seen once. The sample in question was CD8+ T cells from peripheral blood mononuclear cells, obtained in the first trimester of pregnancy. These TCRs come from a female donor with multiple sclerosis, enrolled in a pregnancy study. Each CDR3 is given with its conserved first and last residue. A D gene is named only where the DNA matches it firmly. Clone size is stated in some rows and not others, as once, few, many or a class when expanded.

>TRBV20-1|-|-|TRBJ2-3
TGCAGTGCTTGGACTCAAGATACGCAGTATTTT
CSAWTQDTQYF
>TRBV6-1|-|TRBD1|TRBJ1-4
TGTGCCAGCAGTGAAGCCGACAGGGCGAATGAAAAACTGTTTTTT
CASSEADRANEKLFF
>TRBV10-3|-|-|TRBJ2-1
TGTGCCATCAGTGCCCTGGGTGGACCTAGTTGGGGGGGGCCAAATGAGCAGTTCTTC
CAISALGGPSWGGPNEQFF
>TRBV11-1|-|-|TRBJ2-7
TGTGCCAGCAGTCTCGACGGAGGTATCGGCTCCTACGAGCAGTACTTC
CASSLDGGIGSYEQYF
>TRBV5-1|-|-|TRBJ1-5
TGCGCCAGCAGCCCATTTGGGCAGGGGAGCAATCAGCCCCAGCATTTT
CASSPFGQGSNQPQHF
>TRBV29-1|-|-|TRBJ2-1
TGCAGCGTAGACGGGGGATCCTACAATGAGCAGTTCTTC
CSVDGGSYNEQFF
>TRBV4-1|-|TRBD1|TRBJ2-2
TGCGCCAGCCGTGACCAGGGGGCAACCGGGGAGCTGTTTTTT
CASRDQGATGELFF
>TRBV7-9|-|-|TRBJ2-7
TGTGCCAGCACCACCTCGCTGAGGGAATACGAGCAGTACTTC
CASTTSLREYEQYF
>TRBV27|-|-|TRBJ1-2
TGTGCCAGCAGTCCCGGGGGGGTGGATGGCTACACCTTC
CASSPGGVDGYTF
>TRBV4-1|-|-|TRBJ1-2
TGCGCCAGCAGCCAAGACCATGGACAGAGATATGGCTACACCTTC
CASSQDHGQRYGYTF
>TRBV6-1|-|TRBD2|TRBJ2-7
TGTGCCAGCAGTGAAGGCGGACTAGCGGGAGGCTCCTACGAGCAGTACTTC
CASSEGGLAGGSYEQYF
>TRBV28|-|TRBD1|TRBJ1-5
TGTGCCGGACGAAGGGGGCTGGGGAATCAGCCCCAGCATTTT
CAGRRGLGNQPQHF
>TRBV7-9|-|-|TRBJ2-1
TGTGCCAGCACCCGCCCGGGAGATGAGCAGTTCTTC
CASTRPGDEQFF
>TRBV5-6|-|TRBD1|TRBJ1-1
TGTGCCAGCAGCTTACAGACAGGGTATACTGAAGCTTTCTTT
CASSLQTGYTEAFF
>TRBV19|-|TRBD2|TRBJ2-1
TGTGCCAGTAGTATTCTAGCGGGAGACTACAATGAGCAGTTCTTC
CASSILAGDYNEQFF
>TRBV6-7|-|-|TRBJ1-5
TGTGCCAGCAGCTATACGGTGTCAGGTAGAGAGAGTAGCAATCAGCCCCAGCATTTT
CASSYTVSGRESSNQPQHF
>TRBV5-1|-|TRBD1|TRBJ2-1
TGCGCCAGCAGCACCGGACAGGGGTCGTACAATGAGCAGTTCTTC
CASSTGQGSYNEQFF
>TRBV2|-|TRBD1|TRBJ1-2
TGTGCCAGCAGTGTCCCGGGACAGGGGTTTGTCAACTATGGCTACACCTTC
CASSVPGQGFVNYGYTF
>TRBV7-2|-|-|TRBJ2-7
TGTGCCAGCAGCCCTAGGCATTCCACCTCCTACGAGCAGTACTTC
CASSPRHSTSYEQYF
>TRBV10-1|-|-|TRBJ2-1
TGCGCCAGCAGTGAGTTCGAACGCGACTTGTCCTACAATGAGCAGTTCTTC
CASSEFERDLSYNEQFF
>TRBV5-1|-|TRBD1|TRBJ2-1
TGCGCCAGCAGCTTGGAGGGGGCATGGTACAATGAGCAGTTCTTC
CASSLEGAWYNEQFF
>TRBV19|-|TRBD1|TRBJ1-5
TGTGCCAGTAGTATAGATCTTGGGACAGGGGGCAATCAGCCCCAGCATTTT
CASSIDLGTGGNQPQHF
>TRBV29-1|-|TRBD1|TRBJ2-1
TGCAGCGTGCGGACAGGGAACGACAATGAGCAGTTCTTC
CSVRTGNDNEQFF
>TRBV9|-|TRBD1|TRBJ2-7
TGTGCCAGCAGCGTAGGCGGCAGGGGGACCGACGAGCAGTACTTC
CASSVGGRGTDEQYF
>TRBV27|-|TRBD1|TRBJ2-1
TGTGCCAGCAAGCGGCAGGGGGCTAACAATGAGCAGTTCTTC
CASKRQGANNEQFF
>TRBV9|-|-|TRBJ2-7
TGTGCCAGCAGCCCATCCTGGGGGGCCTACGAGCAGTACTTC
CASSPSWGAYEQYF
>TRBV19|-|TRBD1|TRBJ1-2
TGTGCCAGTAGTATGCAGGGGGCGCAGGGCTACACCTTC
CASSMQGAQGYTF
>TRBV19|-|TRBD1|TRBJ1-1
TGTGCCAGTACCTTTGAGGACAGGGTAGGCATGGGCAACACTGAAGCTTTCTTT
CASTFEDRVGMGNTEAFF
>TRBV7-9|-|-|TRBJ2-1
TGTGCCAGCAGCTTAGAGATACAGATATACAATGAGCAGTTCTTC
CASSLEIQIYNEQFF
>TRBV2|-|-|TRBJ1-5
TGTGCCAGCAGTGAATGGGAGGATAGCAATCAGCCCCAGCATTTT
CASSEWEDSNQPQHF
>TRBV9|once|TRBD1|TRBJ2-7
TGTGCCAGCAGCGTAGCTCCGACAGGGGACATCTCCTACGAGCAGTACTTC
CASSVAPTGDISYEQYF
>TRBV5-6|-|-|TRBJ2-1
TGTGCCAGCAGCCTGGCGACAGGCTACAATGAGCAGTTCTTC
CASSLATGYNEQFF
>TRBV11-1|-|-|TRBJ2-3
TGTGCCAGCAGCCTCCGGGACTTCACAGATACGCAGTATTTT
CASSLRDFTDTQYF
>TRBV29-1|-|-|TRBJ1-5
TGCAGCGTTCACACAGGGATACGCAATCAGCCCCAGCATTTT
CSVHTGIRNQPQHF
>TRBV4-1|-|TRBD2|TRBJ2-3
TGCGCCAGCAGCCATCCCGGACTAGCGCCTAGCACAGATACGCAGTATTTT
CASSHPGLAPSTDTQYF
>TRBV7-2|once|-|TRBJ2-7
TGTGCCAGCAGCCCCCGGGACTGGACCTACGAGCAGTACTTC
CASSPRDWTYEQYF
>TRBV30|-|TRBD1|TRBJ1-4
TGTGCCTGGAGTGTAATACAGGGGGCGACTAATGAAAAACTGTTTTTT
CAWSVIQGATNEKLFF
>TRBV5-6|-|-|TRBJ2-7
TGTGCCAGCAGCTCCGGGACAGGACGCGGGAGTTCCCACGAGCAGTACTTC
CASSSGTGRGSSHEQYF
>TRBV27|-|TRBD1|TRBJ2-1
TGTGCCACCATCGGGACAGGGGACTACAATGAGCAGTTCTTC
CATIGTGDYNEQFF
>TRBV7-9|-|-|TRBJ1-1
TGTGCCAGCAGCCTGGGCCAGAACACTGAAGCTTTCTTT
CASSLGQNTEAFF
>TRBV27|-|-|TRBJ2-1
TGTGCCAGCAGTTTTTGGCGGGACCCCTACAATGAGCAGTTCTTC
CASSFWRDPYNEQFF
>TRBV27|-|TRBD2|TRBJ2-1
TGTGCCAGCACGATTTGGGAGGGTCACAATGAGCAGTTCTTC
CASTIWEGHNEQFF
>TRBV30|large|-|TRBJ2-1
TGTGCCTGGAGTGTATCCGGTTGGTGGAGGTTCTTC
CAWSVSGWWRFF
>TRBV7-2|-|-|TRBJ2-7
TGTGCCAGCCGCCGGGCTTTATATAGCGGCACCTACGAGCAGTACTTC
CASRRALYSGTYEQYF
>TRBV6-1|-|-|TRBJ2-1
TGTGCCAGCATTCCTCCCGGGGTCTACAATGAGCAGTTCTTC
CASIPPGVYNEQFF
>TRBV5-6|-|-|TRBJ2-3
TGTGCCAGCAGCTTGCAAACAGATACGCAGTATTTT
CASSLQTDTQYF
>TRBV4-1|-|-|TRBJ2-7
TGCGCCAGCAGCCAAGTAGCTGCCAAACCATACGAGCAGTACTTC
CASSQVAAKPYEQYF
>TRBV7-6|-|TRBD2|TRBJ2-3
TGTGCCAGCAGCGCCTTAGCGGGGCCCACAGATACGCAGTATTTT
CASSALAGPTDTQYF